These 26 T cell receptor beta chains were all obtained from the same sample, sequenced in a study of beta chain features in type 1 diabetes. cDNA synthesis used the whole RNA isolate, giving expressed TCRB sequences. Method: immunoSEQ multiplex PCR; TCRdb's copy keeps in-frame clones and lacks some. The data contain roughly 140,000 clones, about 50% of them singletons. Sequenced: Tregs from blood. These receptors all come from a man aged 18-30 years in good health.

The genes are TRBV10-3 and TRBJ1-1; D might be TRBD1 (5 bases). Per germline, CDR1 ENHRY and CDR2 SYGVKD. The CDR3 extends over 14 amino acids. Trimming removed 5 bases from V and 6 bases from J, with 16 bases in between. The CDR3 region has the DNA TGTGCCATCAGTCCCTCGGGGGGTACGTCTGAAGCTTTCTTT. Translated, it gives CAISPSGGTSEAFF.

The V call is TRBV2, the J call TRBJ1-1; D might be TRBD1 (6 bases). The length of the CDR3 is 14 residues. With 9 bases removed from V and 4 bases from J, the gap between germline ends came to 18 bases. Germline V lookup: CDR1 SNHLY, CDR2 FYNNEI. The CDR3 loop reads CASTAQGRITEAFF. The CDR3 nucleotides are TGTGCCAGTACCGCACAGGGTCGAATCACTGAAGCTTTCTTT. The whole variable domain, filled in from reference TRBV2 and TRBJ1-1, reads EPEVTQTPSHQVTQMGQEVILRCVPISNHLYFYWYRQILGQKVEFLVSFYNNEISEKSEIFDDQFSVERPDGSNFTLKIRSTKLEDSAMYFCASTAQGRITEAFFGQGTRLTVV.

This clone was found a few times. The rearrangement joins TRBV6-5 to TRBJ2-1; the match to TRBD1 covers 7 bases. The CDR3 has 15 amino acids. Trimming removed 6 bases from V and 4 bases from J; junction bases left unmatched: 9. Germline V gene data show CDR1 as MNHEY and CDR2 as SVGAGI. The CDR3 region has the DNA TGTGCCAGCAGACCCCAGACAGGGAAATACAATGAGCAGTTCTTC. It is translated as CASRPQTGKYNEQFF.

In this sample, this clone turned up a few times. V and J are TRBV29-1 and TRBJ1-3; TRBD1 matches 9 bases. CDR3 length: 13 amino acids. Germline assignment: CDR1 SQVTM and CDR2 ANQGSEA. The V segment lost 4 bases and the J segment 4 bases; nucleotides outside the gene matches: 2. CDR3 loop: CSVGTGAGNTIYF. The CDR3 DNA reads TGCAGCGTTGGGACAGGGGCGGGAAACACCATATATTTT. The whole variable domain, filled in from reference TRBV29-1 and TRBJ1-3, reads SAVISQKPSRDICQRGTSLTIQCQVDSQVTMMFWYRQQPGQSLTLIATANQGSEATYESGFVIDKFPISRPNLTFSTLTVSNMSPEDSSIYLCSVGTGAGNTIYFGEGSWLTVV.

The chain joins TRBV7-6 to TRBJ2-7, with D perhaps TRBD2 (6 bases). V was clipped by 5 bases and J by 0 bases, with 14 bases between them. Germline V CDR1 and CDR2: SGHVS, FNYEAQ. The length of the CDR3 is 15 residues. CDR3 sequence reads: CASSQTDYHSYEQYF. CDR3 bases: TGTGCCAGCAGCCAGACGGACTATCACTCCTACGAGCAGTACTTC.

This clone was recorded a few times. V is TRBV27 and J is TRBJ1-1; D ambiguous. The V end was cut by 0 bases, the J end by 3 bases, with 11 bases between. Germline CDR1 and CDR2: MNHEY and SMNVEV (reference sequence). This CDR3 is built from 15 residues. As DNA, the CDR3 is TGTGCCAGCAGTTTATCGCCTCACCGGGACACTGAAGCTTTCTTT. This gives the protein CASSLSPHRDTEAFF.

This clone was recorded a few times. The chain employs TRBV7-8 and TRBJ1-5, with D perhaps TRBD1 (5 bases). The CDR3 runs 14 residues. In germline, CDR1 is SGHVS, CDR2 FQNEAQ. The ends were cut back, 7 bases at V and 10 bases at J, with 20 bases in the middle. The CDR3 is CASTPGNAGDPQHF. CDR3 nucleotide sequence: TGTGCCAGCACACCGGGGAACGCGGGGGACCCCCAGCATTTT.

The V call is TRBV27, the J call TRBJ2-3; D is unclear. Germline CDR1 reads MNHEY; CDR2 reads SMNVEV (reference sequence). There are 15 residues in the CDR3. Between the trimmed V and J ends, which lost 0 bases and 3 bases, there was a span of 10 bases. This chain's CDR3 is CASSLSSTRTDTQYF. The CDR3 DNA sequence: TGTGCCAGCAGTTTATCGTCCACGCGTACAGATACGCAGTATTTT.

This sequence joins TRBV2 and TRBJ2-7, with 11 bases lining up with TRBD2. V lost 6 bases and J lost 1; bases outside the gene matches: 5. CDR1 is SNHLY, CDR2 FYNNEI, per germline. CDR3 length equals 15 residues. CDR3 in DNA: TGTGCCAGCAGCTTCGGACTAGCGGGTTCCTACGAGCAGTACTTC. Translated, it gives CASSFGLAGSYEQYF.

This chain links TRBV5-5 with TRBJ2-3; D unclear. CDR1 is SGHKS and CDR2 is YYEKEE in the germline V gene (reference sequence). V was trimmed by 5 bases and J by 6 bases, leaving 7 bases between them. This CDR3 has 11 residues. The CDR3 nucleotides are TGTGCCAGCAGAGATCAGGATACGCAGTATTTT. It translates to CASRDQDTQYF.

The CDR3 loop is CASSPGAADYGYTF. In nucleotides, the CDR3 is TGTGCCAGCTCACCTGGGGCGGCGGACTATGGCTACACCTTC. The V call is TRBV18, the J call TRBJ1-2; TRBD1 might be the D (5 bases). The CDR3 runs to 14 residues. Deletions cut 3 bases from V and 3 bases from J, with 11 bases between. From germline, CDR1 is KGHSH and CDR2 LQKENI.

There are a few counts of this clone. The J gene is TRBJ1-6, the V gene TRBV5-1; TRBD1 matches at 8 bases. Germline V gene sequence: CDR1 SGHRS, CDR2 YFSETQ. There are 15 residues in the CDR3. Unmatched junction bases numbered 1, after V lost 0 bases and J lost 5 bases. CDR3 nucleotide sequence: TGCGCCAGCAGCTTGGGGACAGGGCATAATTCACCCCTCCACTTT. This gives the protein CASSLGTGHNSPLHF. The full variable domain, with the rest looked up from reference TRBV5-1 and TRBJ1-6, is KAGVTQTPRYLIKTRGQQVTLSCSPISGHRSVSWYQQTPGQGLQFLFEYFSETQRNKGNFPGRFSGRQFSNSRSEMNVSTLELGDSALYLCASSLGTGHNSPLHFGNGTRLTVT.

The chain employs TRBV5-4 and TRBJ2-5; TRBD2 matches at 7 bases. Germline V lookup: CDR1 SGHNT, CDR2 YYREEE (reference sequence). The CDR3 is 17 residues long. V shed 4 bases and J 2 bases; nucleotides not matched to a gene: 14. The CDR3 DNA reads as TGTGCCAGCAGCCCCTCGGGCGGCGGGGGAACACAAGAGACCCAGTACTTC. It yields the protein CASSPSGGGGTQETQYF.

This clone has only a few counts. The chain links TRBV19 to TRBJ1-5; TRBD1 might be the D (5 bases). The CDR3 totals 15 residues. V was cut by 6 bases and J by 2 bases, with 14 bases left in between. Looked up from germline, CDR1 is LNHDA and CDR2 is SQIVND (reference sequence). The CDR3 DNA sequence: TGTGCCAGTAGCCTCCCTCAGGGTGGCAATCAGCCCCAGCATTTT. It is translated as CASSLPQGGNQPQHF.

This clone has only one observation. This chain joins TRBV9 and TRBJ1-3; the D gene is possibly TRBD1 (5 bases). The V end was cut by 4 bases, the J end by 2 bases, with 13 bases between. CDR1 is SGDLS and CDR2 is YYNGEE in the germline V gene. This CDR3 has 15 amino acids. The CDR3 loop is CASSSHRQTGNTIYF. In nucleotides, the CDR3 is TGTGCCAGCAGCTCCCACCGACAGACTGGAAACACCATATATTTT.

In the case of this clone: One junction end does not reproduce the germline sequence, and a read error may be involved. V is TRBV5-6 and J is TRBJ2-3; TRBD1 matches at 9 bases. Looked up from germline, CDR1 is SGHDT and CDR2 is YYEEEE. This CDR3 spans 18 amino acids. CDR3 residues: CASSLGLGQGILTDTQYF. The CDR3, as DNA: TGTGCCAGCAGTTTGGGATTGGGACAGGGAATTCTCACAGATACGCAGTATTTT.

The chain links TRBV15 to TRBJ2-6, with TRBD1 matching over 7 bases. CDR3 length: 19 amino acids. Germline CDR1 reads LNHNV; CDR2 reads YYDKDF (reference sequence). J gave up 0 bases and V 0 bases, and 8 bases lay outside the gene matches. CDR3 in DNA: TGTGCCACCAGCAGAGATCTCCGGGACAGTCTCTCTGGGGCCAACGTCCTGACTTTC. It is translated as CATSRDLRDSLSGANVLTF.

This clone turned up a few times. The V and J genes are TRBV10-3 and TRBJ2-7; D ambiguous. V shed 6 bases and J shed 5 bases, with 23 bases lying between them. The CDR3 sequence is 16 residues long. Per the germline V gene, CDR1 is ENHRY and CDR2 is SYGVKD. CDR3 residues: CAIRDHKDFLRDEQYF. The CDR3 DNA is TGTGCCATCAGAGACCATAAAGATTTCCTACGGGACGAGCAGTACTTC.

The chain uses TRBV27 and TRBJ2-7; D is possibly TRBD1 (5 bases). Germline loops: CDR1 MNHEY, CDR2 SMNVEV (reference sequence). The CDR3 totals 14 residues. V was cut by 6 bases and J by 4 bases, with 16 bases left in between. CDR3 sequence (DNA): TGTGCCAGCAGCCACCGCAGGGCCCCTTACGAGCAGTACTTC. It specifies CASSHRRAPYEQYF.

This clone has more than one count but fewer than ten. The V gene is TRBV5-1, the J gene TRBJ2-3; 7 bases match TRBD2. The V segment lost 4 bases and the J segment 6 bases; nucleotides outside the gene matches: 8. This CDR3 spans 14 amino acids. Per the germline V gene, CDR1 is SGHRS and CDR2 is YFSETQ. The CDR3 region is CASSPRLASDTQYF. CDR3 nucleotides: TGCGCCAGCAGCCCCAGACTAGCCTCGGATACGCAGTATTTT. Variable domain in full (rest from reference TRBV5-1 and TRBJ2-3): KAGVTQTPRYLIKTRGQQVTLSCSPISGHRSVSWYQQTPGQGLQFLFEYFSETQRNKGNFPGRFSGRQFSNSRSEMNVSTLELGDSALYLCASSPRLASDTQYFGPGTRLTVL.

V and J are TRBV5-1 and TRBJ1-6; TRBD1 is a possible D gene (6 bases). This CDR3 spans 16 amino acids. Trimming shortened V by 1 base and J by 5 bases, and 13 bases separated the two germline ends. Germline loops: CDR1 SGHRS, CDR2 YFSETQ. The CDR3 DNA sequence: TGCGCCAGCAGCTTGTTTCGGACAGAACATAATTCACCCCTCCACTTT. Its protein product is CASSLFRTEHNSPLHF.

The CDR3, as DNA: TGTGCCAGCAGTTACAGTGGGGTGGGGGGTTTCTTGGCCCAGCATTTT. Residues: CASSYSGVGGFLAQHF. The chain joins TRBV6-5 to TRBJ1-5; D possibly corresponds to TRBD1 (5 bases). CDR1 is MNHEY and CDR2 is SVGAGI in the germline V gene. This CDR3 is built from 16 residues. V was shortened by 2 bases and J by 11 bases, with 22 bases between the two germline ends.

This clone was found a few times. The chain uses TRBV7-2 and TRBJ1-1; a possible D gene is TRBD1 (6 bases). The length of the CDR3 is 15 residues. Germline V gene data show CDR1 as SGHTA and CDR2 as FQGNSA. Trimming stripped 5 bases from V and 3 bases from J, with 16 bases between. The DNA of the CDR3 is TGTGCCAGCAGCCCAAGCAGGGGTGGGTACACTGAAGCTTTCTTT. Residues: CASSPSRGGYTEAFF.

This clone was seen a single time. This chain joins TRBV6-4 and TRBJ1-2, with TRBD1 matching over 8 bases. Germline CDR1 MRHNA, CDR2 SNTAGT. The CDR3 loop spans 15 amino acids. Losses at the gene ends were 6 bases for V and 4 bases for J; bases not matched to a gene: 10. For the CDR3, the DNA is TGTGCCAGCAGCCCCAGGGCAGGGGGCCTCTATGGCTACACCTTC. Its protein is CASSPRAGGLYGYTF.

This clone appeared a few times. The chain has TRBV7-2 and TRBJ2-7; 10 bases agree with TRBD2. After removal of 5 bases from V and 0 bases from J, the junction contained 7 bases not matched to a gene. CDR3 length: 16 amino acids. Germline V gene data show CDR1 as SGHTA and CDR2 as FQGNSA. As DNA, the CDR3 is TGTGCCAGCAGCCGGGGACTAGCGACAAGCTCCTACGAGCAGTACTTC. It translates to CASSRGLATSSYEQYF.

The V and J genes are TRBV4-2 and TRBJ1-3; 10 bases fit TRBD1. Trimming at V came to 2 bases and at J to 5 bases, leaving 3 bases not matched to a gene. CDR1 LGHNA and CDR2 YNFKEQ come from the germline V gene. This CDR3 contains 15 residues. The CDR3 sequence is CASSQPGQGRNTIYF. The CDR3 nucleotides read TGTGCCAGCAGCCAACCGGGACAGGGGAGAAACACCATATATTTT.